The 12 T cell receptor beta chains given below trace back to one sample, sequenced in a study of blood T cell repertoires in COVID-19. Generated by immunoSEQ multiplex PCR, the TCRdb table keeps only in-frame clones and is missing some. The data hold 250,000 to 300,000 clones, with roughly nine tenths observed a single time. What was sequenced was peripheral blood. Every receptor here comes from a woman aged 25 to 45 with COVID-19, enrolled during active disease.

The rearrangement uses TRBV28 and TRBJ2-3; D is possibly TRBD1 (7 bases). This CDR3 region has 15 residues. Germline V gene sequence: CDR1 MDHEN, CDR2 SYDVKM. The germline V and J ends were trimmed by 2 bases and 2 bases, with 11 bases remaining between them. Here the CDR3 reads CASSLAGQNTDTQYF. In nucleotides, the CDR3 is TGTGCCAGCAGTTTAGCGGGACAGAACACAGATACGCAGTATTTT.

V gene TRBV6-1 combines with J gene TRBJ2-7; 8 positions match TRBD2. With 2 bases clipped from V and 10 bases from J, the junction kept 7 bases outside the gene matches. This CDR3 is 13 amino acids long. Germline values: CDR1 MNHNS, CDR2 SASEGT. The CDR3 sequence is CASSEKRLARQYF. The CDR3, as DNA: TGTGCCAGCAGTGAAAAGAGACTAGCGCGACAGTACTTC.

V and J are TRBV27 and TRBJ1-4; 7 bases line up with TRBD1. Trimming at V came to 8 bases and at J to 10 bases, leaving 7 bases not matched to a gene. Germline V lookup: CDR1 MNHEY, CDR2 SMNVEV (reference sequence). The length of the CDR3 is 12 residues. The CDR3 DNA reads as TGTGCCAGCGGACAGGTTCAGGGAAAACTGTTTTTT. It codes for CASGQVQGKLFF. The entire variable domain, with the rest obtained from reference TRBV27 and TRBJ1-4, is as follows: EAQVTQNPRYLITVTGKKLTVTCSQNMNHEYMSWYRQDPGLGLRQIYYSMNVEVTDKGDVPEGYKVSRKEKRNFPLILESPSPNQTSLYFCASGQVQGKLFFGSGTQLSVL.

This clone has a single count. This sequence joins TRBV7-7 and TRBJ2-1; maybe TRBD2 (7 bases). This CDR3 spans 16 amino acids. Germline CDR1 reads SSHAT; CDR2 reads FNYEAQ (reference sequence). V was cut by 11 bases and J by 9 bases, with 29 bases left in between. CDR3 sequence (DNA): TGTGCCGTCAGAATTGTAGGGGGGGGGCCCCAGGGTGAGCAGTTCTTC. Its protein is CAVRIVGGGPQGEQFF.

The chain employs TRBV29-1 and TRBJ1-1, with D possibly TRBD1 on 5 matching bases. The germline V gene encodes CDR1 SQVTM and CDR2 ANQGSEA. The CDR3 consists of 10 residues. Trimming removed 6 bases at V and 6 bases at J, with 8 bases between. The CDR3 loop is CSVPGAEAFF. The CDR3 DNA sequence: TGCAGCGTCCCGGGGGCTGAAGCTTTCTTT.

The count of this clone is one. The chain has TRBV19 and TRBJ2-3, with 10 bases that match TRBD1. In germline, CDR1 is LNHDA, CDR2 SQIVND (reference sequence). The CDR3 spans 15 residues. The trim removed 3 bases at V and 5 bases at J, leaving 5 bases unmatched. DNA for the CDR3: TGTGCCAGTAGTATCTGGACAGGGGGTGGAGATACGCAGTATTTT. Residues: CASSIWTGGGDTQYF.

This CDR3 is CASSFSGAGFQETQYF. CDR3 sequence (DNA): TGTGCCAGCAGCTTTTCTGGGGCGGGATTCCAAGAGACCCAGTACTTC. The V call is TRBV5-4, the J call TRBJ2-5; D perhaps matches TRBD2 (6 bases). In germline, CDR1 is SGHNT, CDR2 YYREEE (reference sequence). The CDR3 sequence is 16 residues long. Between the trimmed V and J ends, which lost 2 bases and 1 base, there was a span of 15 bases.

The J gene is TRBJ2-7, the V gene TRBV27; perhaps TRBD2 as D (5 bases). Germline V gene data show CDR1 as MNHEY and CDR2 as SMNVEV (reference sequence). V lost 7 bases, J lost 1 base, and 14 bases lay in between. This CDR3 has 14 residues. Written as DNA, the CDR3 is TGTGCCAGCATTCCCCGCGGGCCTTCCTACGAGCAGTACTTC. This encodes CASIPRGPSYEQYF.

The V gene is TRBV12-5, the J gene TRBJ1-2; no firm D call. Trimming took 4 bases from V and 5 from J, leaving 5 bases between them. Germline CDR1 LGHNT, CDR2 FRNRAP. This CDR3 region has 11 residues. The CDR3 DNA follows: TGTGCTAGTGGTTCCCAATATGGCTACACCTTC. Protein sequence: CASGSQYGYTF.

The chain couples TRBV6-5 to TRBJ2-3; no reliable D call. Germline CDR1 and CDR2: MNHEY and SVGAGI. Trimming pared 6 bases from V and 3 bases from J, leaving 10 bases between. The CDR3 covers 13 residues. CDR3 in amino acids: CASSPQATDTQYF. In nucleotides, the CDR3 is TGTGCCAGCAGCCCCCAGGCGACAGATACGCAGTATTTT.

The chain uses TRBV19 and TRBJ1-3; the D is unclear. The germline V gene encodes CDR1 LNHDA and CDR2 SQIVND (reference sequence). The CDR3 is made up of 17 amino acids. Deletions cut 1 base from V and 0 bases from J, with 13 bases between. CDR3 bases: TGTGCCAGTAGTATAGCCCACAGATTCCTCTCTGGAAACACCATATATTTT. Its protein is CASSIAHRFLSGNTIYF.

This clone came up once. The chain joins TRBV15 to TRBJ1-2; D may be TRBD1 (5 bases). V lost 6 bases, J lost 4 bases, and 15 bases lay in between. The CDR3 contains 14 residues. Germline V gene lookup returns CDR1 LNHNV and CDR2 YYDKDF (reference sequence). CDR3 sequence reads: CATRRTGLVYGYTF. CDR3 DNA sequence: TGTGCCACCAGGAGAACAGGACTAGTCTATGGCTACACCTTC.